This paragraph reports one TCR beta chain. Its matching antigen is unknown. The use of a sample-barcoded 5' primer and a J-beta primer mix characterized a second PCR of about 7 to 12 cycles. MiXCR, run by TCRdb on the 5' RACE reads, gives a single entry per CDR3 protein. The sample lists hundreds of thousands of distinct CDR3 sequences; over 40% were seen once. This specimen comes from a study of blood T cells in healthy people across ages. Findings of the study overall: It was not known whether donors were CMV positive (a possible confounder of expanded clonotype changes).

All donors came from Russia, were Caucasian and healthy, and spanned ages roughly 6 to 95. The draw of peripheral blood yielded roughly 10 milliliters from each donor. Material: blood. The receptor's source is a woman over 75 in good health.

This CDR3 is CASSQERGLVEGNEQFF. CDR3 DNA sequence: TGCGCCAGCAGCCAAGAAAGGGGACTAGTAGAGGGCAATGAGCAGTTCTTC. The chain links TRBV4-1 to TRBJ2-1; TRBD2 matches 8 bases. CDR3 length: 17 residues. Unmatched junction bases numbered 10, after V lost 0 bases and J lost 6 bases. Germline V lookup: CDR1 MGHRA, CDR2 YSYEKL.